Below are 32 T cell receptor beta chains sequenced from a single sample in a study of T cell repertoires in cytomegalovirus infection. TCRdb processed the reads anew with MiXCR; each CDR3 protein has one entry. The repertoire has 150,000 to 200,000 distinct CDR3 sequences, about 20% of them found once; the top ten carry about 2.9%. Material for sequencing was PBMCs. The receptors here all came from a human donor in good health (CMV status not recorded). Some clones in this sample may be carry-over from other donors' samples.

The table lists this clonotype with a few counts. It may be a read error: a sequence one base away is much more abundant. It is likely a read error, because the conserved phenylalanine at the end of the CDR3 is missing. The chain carries TRBV7-2 and TRBJ2-7; TRBD2 agrees at 7 bases. J gave up 0 bases and V 4 bases, and 3 bases lay outside the gene matches. CDR3 length: 14 amino acids. CDR1 and CDR2 (germline): SGHTA, FQGNSA. CDR3 amino acids: CASSSGGSSYEQYL. As DNA, the CDR3 is TGTGCCAGCAGCTCTGGCGGGAGCTCCTACGAGCAGTACCTC.

This chain's CDR3 is CASGDPYNSPLHF. As DNA, the CDR3 is TGTGCCAGCGGGGATCCCTATAATTCACCCCTCCACTTT. The chain joins TRBV28 to TRBJ1-6; D unresolved. Trimming removed 8 bases from V and 2 bases from J, with 7 bases in between. The CDR3 spans 13 residues. In germline, CDR1 is MDHEN, CDR2 SYDVKM.

This clonotype occurred many times. The CDR3 DNA is TGTGCCAGCAGTCTAGGGATAGGGGAGACCCAGTACTTC. As protein: CASSLGIGETQYF. V usage is TRBV12-3 or TRBV12-4 and J usage is TRBJ2-5, with D unresolved. This CDR3 is 13 amino acids long. V lost 5 bases to trimming and J lost 5 bases, with 12 bases between them.

This clonotype was seen at least ten times. V and J are TRBV7-8 and TRBJ1-1; possibly TRBD1 for D (6 bases). Germline V gene data show CDR1 as SGHVS and CDR2 as FQNEAQ. Trimming stripped 4 bases from V and 1 base from J, with 7 bases between. This CDR3 has 13 residues. The CDR3 loop reads CASSSDRNTEAFF. The CDR3 region has the DNA TGTGCCAGCAGCTCGGACAGGAACACTGAAGCTTTCTTT.

This chain joins TRBV29-1 and TRBJ1-1, with D unclear. CDR3 size: 16 residues. Germline-derived CDR1 and CDR2 are SQVTM and ANQGSEA. Trimming removed 3 bases from V and 4 bases from J, with 21 bases in between. The CDR3, as DNA: TGCAGCGTTGAGTCCATACCAGGCGCCCAGAGCACTGAAGCTTTCTTT. It specifies CSVESIPGAQSTEAFF.

This sequence joins TRBV19 and TRBJ2-7, with unresolved D. The V gene's germline CDR1 is LNHDA and CDR2 SQIVND (reference sequence). Deletions cut 3 bases from V and 5 bases from J, with 17 bases between. This CDR3 spans 15 amino acids. This CDR3 is CASSIGYPPSHEQYF. The CDR3 nucleotides are TGTGCCAGTAGTATTGGCTACCCACCCTCTCACGAGCAGTACTTC.

This clonotype was picked up a small number of times. The V gene is TRBV13, the J gene TRBJ2-2; perhaps TRBD2 as D (5 bases). V lost 5 bases to trimming and J lost 0 bases, with 16 bases between them. This CDR3 spans 17 amino acids. Germline-derived CDR1 and CDR2 are PRHDT and FYEKMQ (reference sequence). CDR3 nucleotide sequence: TGTGCCAGCAGCCCCCGCGGAGGAAGGGCGAACACCGGGGAGCTGTTTTTT. This codes for CASSPRGGRANTGELFF.

This clonotype was seen a few times. The chain combines TRBV5-8 with TRBJ2-1, with 11 bases identical to TRBD1. The ends lost 4 bases at V and 0 bases at J; junction bases unmatched: 9. The CDR3 extends over 18 amino acids. Germline values: CDR1 SGHTS, CDR2 YDEGEE. The chain's CDR3 is CASSVNTGTGGSYNEQFF. CDR3 in DNA: TGTGCCAGCAGCGTGAATACCGGGACAGGGGGCTCCTACAATGAGCAGTTCTTC.

This clonotype was counted between two and nine times. The V call is TRBV28, the J call TRBJ2-1; 8 positions agree with TRBD2. The CDR3 has 15 amino acids. CDR1 MDHEN and CDR2 SYDVKM come from the germline V gene. The V gene end was trimmed by 5 bases and the J gene end by 7 bases; junction bases not matched to a gene: 10. This CDR3 is CASSTAGVGTNEQFF. The CDR3 DNA sequence: TGTGCCAGCAGTACAGCGGGAGTTGGGACGAATGAGCAGTTCTTC.

The genes are TRBV4-2 and TRBJ2-1; weak D call: TRBD2 (5 bases). Germline V gives CDR1 LGHNA, CDR2 YNFKEQ. V lost 1 base and J lost 2, with 9 bases in between. The CDR3 totals 15 residues. CDR3 residues: CASSQGLATYNEQFF. In DNA, the CDR3 is TGTGCCAGCAGCCAAGGGCTAGCTACCTACAATGAGCAGTTCTTC.

The rearrangement links TRBV10-3 to TRBJ2-2, with 10 bases lining up with TRBD2. Unmatched junction bases numbered 9, after V lost 3 bases and J lost 2 bases. In germline, CDR1 is ENHRY, CDR2 SYGVKD. CDR3 size: 18 residues. The CDR3 coding sequence is TGTGCCATCAGTGAATCTAGCGGGAGATACTTAAACACCGGGGAGCTGTTTTTT. This encodes CAISESSGRYLNTGELFF.

This chain uses TRBV6-2 or TRBV6-3 with TRBJ2-7; D possibly corresponds to TRBD2 (6 bases). Germline V gene sequence: CDR1 MNHEY, CDR2 SVGEGT. The CDR3 contains 14 residues. Trimming pared 2 bases from V and 1 base from J, leaving 9 bases between. In DNA form, the CDR3 reads TGTGCCAGCAGTTACCTAGGACTATCCTACGAGCAGTACTTC. Translated: CASSYLGLSYEQYF.

The CDR3 sequence: CASSSTSSYNEQFF. The CDR3, as DNA: TGTGCCAGCAGCTCTACTAGCTCCTACAATGAGCAGTTCTTC. The chain carries TRBV7-6 and TRBJ2-1; possible D gene TRBD2, 5 bases. V was pared by 4 bases and J by 0 bases, with 7 bases between. The CDR3 totals 14 residues. CDR1 SGHVS and CDR2 FNYEAQ come from the germline V gene.

This clonotype was detected only a few times. V usage is TRBV3-1 and J usage is TRBJ1-1, with 8 bases fitting TRBD1. The CDR3 extends over 15 amino acids. Trimming at V came to 1 base and at J to 3 bases, leaving 4 bases not matched to a gene. The germline gives CDR1 LGHDT, CDR2 YNNKEL (reference sequence). CDR3 DNA sequence: TGTGCCAGCAGCCAAGGGGACAGGCGATACACTGAAGCTTTCTTT. This gives the protein CASSQGDRRYTEAFF.

A few counts support this clonotype. The chain is built from TRBV3-1 and TRBJ2-3; D call uncertain. This CDR3 has 12 residues. Germline CDR1 LGHDT, CDR2 YNNKEL (reference sequence). Trimming took 1 base from V and 6 from J, leaving 5 bases between them. The CDR3 DNA is TGTGCCAGCAGCCAAGTTGAGGATACGCAGTATTTT. It translates to CASSQVEDTQYF.

This clonotype was observed many times. The chain links TRBV7-2 to TRBJ1-1; no firm D call. Deletions cut 0 bases from V and 0 bases from J, with 11 bases between. CDR1 is SGHTA, CDR2 FQGNSA, per germline. This CDR3 is 16 amino acids long. CDR3 sequence (DNA): TGTGCCAGCAGCTTAGCTTCTCGGGGAATGAACACTGAAGCTTTCTTT. This sequence encodes CASSLASRGMNTEAFF.

The V and J genes are TRBV28 and TRBJ2-1, with no clear D. Germline CDR1 MDHEN, CDR2 SYDVKM. Between the trimmed V and J ends, which lost 1 base and 6 bases, there was a span of 7 bases. The CDR3 is made up of 13 amino acids. CDR3 sequence: CASSLLGSNEQFF. In DNA form, the CDR3 reads TGTGCCAGCAGTTTATTGGGCAGCAATGAGCAGTTCTTC.

V and J are TRBV29-1 and TRBJ1-1, with D uncertain. From germline, CDR1 is SQVTM and CDR2 ANQGSEA. The length of the CDR3 is 13 residues. V was cut by 6 bases and J by 2 bases, with 13 bases left in between. The CDR3 DNA follows: TGCAGCGTGGACTCCGTGGGAAACACTGAAGCTTTCTTT. This sequence encodes CSVDSVGNTEAFF. The entire variable domain, with the rest obtained from reference TRBV29-1 and TRBJ1-1, is as follows: SAVISQKPSRDICQRGTSLTIQCQVDSQVTMMFWYRQQPGQSLTLIATANQGSEATYESGFVIDKFPISRPNLTFSTLTVSNMSPEDSSIYLCSVDSVGNTEAFFGQGTRLTVV.

This chain joins TRBV7-9 and TRBJ1-1; D is uncertain. Trimming pared 5 bases from V and 2 bases from J, leaving 18 bases between. The CDR3 has 16 amino acids. Germline CDR1 reads SEHNR; CDR2 reads FQNEAQ (reference sequence). CDR3 DNA: TGTGCCAGCAGCGGAGTACACAACCTCGTTAACACTGAAGCTTTCTTT. This translates into CASSGVHNLVNTEAFF.

The chain carries TRBV6-2 or TRBV6-3 and TRBJ2-3; the match to TRBD2 covers 7 bases. This CDR3 contains 15 residues. Germline CDR1 is MNHEY and CDR2 is SVGEGT. Trimming cost V 8 bases and J 4 bases; bases outside gene matches: 12. CDR3 bases: TGTGCCAGCCCCCCACTCGGCGGGAGCTCAGATACGCAGTATTTT. Translating it yields CASPPLGGSSDTQYF.

This clonotype was recorded a few times. V gene TRBV4-1 combines with J gene TRBJ1-1; possible D gene TRBD1, 5 bases. V was shortened by 4 bases and J by 0 bases, with 15 bases between the two germline ends. Germline V gives CDR1 MGHRA, CDR2 YSYEKL. The CDR3 has 16 residues. The CDR3 is CASSLTPPTVNTEAFF. CDR3 DNA sequence: TGCGCCAGCAGCCTCACCCCCCCGACAGTGAACACTGAAGCTTTCTTT.

The chain is built from TRBV27 and TRBJ1-1; D possibly corresponds to TRBD1 (5 bases). Germline CDR1 MNHEY, CDR2 SMNVEV (reference sequence). Deletions cut 2 bases from V and 9 bases from J, with 13 bases between. CDR3 length equals 13 residues. The CDR3 bases are TGTGCCAGCAGTTTAGAGTACCGGGGGAAAGCTTTCTTT. Its translation is CASSLEYRGKAFF.

The chain couples TRBV4-1 to TRBJ1-1; 8 bases agree with TRBD1. V trimming: 0 bases; J trimming: 5 bases; junction bases outside the gene matches: 5. The CDR3 covers 15 residues. Germline V gene data show CDR1 as MGHRA and CDR2 as YSYEKL. CDR3 in DNA: TGCGCCAGCAGCCAAGAAGACAGGGGTCGGACTGAAGCTTTCTTT. This codes for CASSQEDRGRTEAFF.

This clonotype was seen a handful of times. The chain is built from TRBV28 and TRBJ2-6; 8 bases align to TRBD1. The junction had 11 bases not matched to a gene; V was cut back by 5 bases and J by 2 bases. The CDR3 spans 18 residues. Per the germline V gene, CDR1 is MDHEN and CDR2 is SYDVKM. Here the CDR3 DNA reads TGTGCCAGCAGTGAACCCGGACAGGGACATCCTGGGGCCAACGTCCTGACTTTC. It specifies CASSEPGQGHPGANVLTF.

This clonotype was counted at least ten times. V gene TRBV7-3 combines with J gene TRBJ2-3; TRBD2 matches at 7 bases. CDR1 SGHTA and CDR2 FQGTGA come from the germline V gene. CDR3 size: 15 residues. V dropped 1 base and J dropped 6; count of bases not matched to a gene: 7. CDR3 sequence: CASSLNSLARDTQYF. As DNA, the CDR3 is TGTGCCAGCAGCTTAAATTCACTAGCGAGGGATACGCAGTATTTT. Full variable domain (missing parts from reference TRBV7-3 and TRBJ2-3): GAGVSQTPSNKVTEKGKYVELRCDPISGHTALYWYRQSLGQGPEFLIYFQGTGAADDSGLPNDRFFAVRPEGSVSTLKIQRTERGDSAVYLCASSLNSLARDTQYFGPGTRLTVL.

There are many counts of this clonotype. The CDR3 here is CASSSPSGAYEQYF. CDR3 in DNA: TGTGCCAGCAGCTCACCTAGCGGGGCCTACGAGCAGTACTTC. V is TRBV7-2 and J is TRBJ2-7; TRBD2 matches 9 bases. The CDR3 extends over 14 amino acids. V lost 4 bases and J lost 2; bases outside the gene matches: 3. Per the germline V gene, CDR1 is SGHTA and CDR2 is FQGNSA.

This clonotype was seen only a few times. The chain links TRBV12-3 or TRBV12-4 to TRBJ2-7; 7 nucleotides line up with TRBD1. CDR3 size: 14 residues. V trimming: 6 bases; J trimming: 5 bases; junction bases outside the gene matches: 10. The CDR3 region is CASRPDRVGHEQYF. DNA of the CDR3: TGTGCCAGCAGACCTGACAGGGTCGGGCACGAGCAGTACTTC.

This clonotype was seen more than once but under ten times. This chain links TRBV4-1 with TRBJ1-3; D gene uncertain. V lost 1 base and J 3 bases, leaving 4 bases between the germline ends. CDR1 is MGHRA, CDR2 YSYEKL, per germline. The CDR3 covers 13 residues. CDR3 DNA: TGCGCCAGCAGCCAAGGGATTGGAAACACCATATATTTT. Its protein is CASSQGIGNTIYF.

The table lists this clonotype with many counts. The rearrangement links TRBV7-2 to TRBJ2-5; D unclear. Looked up from germline, CDR1 is SGHTA and CDR2 is FQGNSA. This CDR3 comprises 15 residues. V shed 5 bases and J shed 1 base, with 14 bases lying between them. The CDR3 spells CASSGGAIPQETQYF. CDR3 sequence (DNA): TGTGCCAGCAGCGGCGGAGCAATTCCCCAAGAGACCCAGTACTTC.

The chain joins TRBV15 to TRBJ1-5, with D unresolved. Deletions cut 3 bases from V and 4 bases from J, with 13 bases between. The CDR3 extends over 15 amino acids. Germline lookup yields CDR1 LNHNV and CDR2 YYDKDF (reference sequence). The CDR3, as DNA: TGTGCCACCAGCAGCAGTTTAGATACTAATCAGCCCCAGCATTTT. It encodes CATSSSLDTNQPQHF.

Remarks on this clonotype: Being one base from a much bigger clone, this may be a read error. This sequence joins TRBV7-2 and TRBJ2-7; maybe TRBD2 (6 bases). The CDR3 runs 13 residues. Per germline, CDR1 SGHTA and CDR2 FQGNSA. The CDR3 loop reads CASSSPAGYQQYF. The CDR3 DNA reads as TGTGCCAGCAGCTCGCCAGCGGGCTACCAGCAGTACTTC.

In its sample, this clonotype was seen a few times. The chain carries TRBV7-2 and TRBJ2-4; D may be TRBD2 (6 bases). V was pared by 5 bases and J by 14 bases, with 19 bases between. Germline V lookup: CDR1 SGHTA, CDR2 FQGNSA. The CDR3 runs 13 residues. CDR3: CASSARLEGSEYF. The CDR3, as DNA: TGTGCCAGCAGCGCAAGACTAGAGGGGAGTGAGTACTTC.